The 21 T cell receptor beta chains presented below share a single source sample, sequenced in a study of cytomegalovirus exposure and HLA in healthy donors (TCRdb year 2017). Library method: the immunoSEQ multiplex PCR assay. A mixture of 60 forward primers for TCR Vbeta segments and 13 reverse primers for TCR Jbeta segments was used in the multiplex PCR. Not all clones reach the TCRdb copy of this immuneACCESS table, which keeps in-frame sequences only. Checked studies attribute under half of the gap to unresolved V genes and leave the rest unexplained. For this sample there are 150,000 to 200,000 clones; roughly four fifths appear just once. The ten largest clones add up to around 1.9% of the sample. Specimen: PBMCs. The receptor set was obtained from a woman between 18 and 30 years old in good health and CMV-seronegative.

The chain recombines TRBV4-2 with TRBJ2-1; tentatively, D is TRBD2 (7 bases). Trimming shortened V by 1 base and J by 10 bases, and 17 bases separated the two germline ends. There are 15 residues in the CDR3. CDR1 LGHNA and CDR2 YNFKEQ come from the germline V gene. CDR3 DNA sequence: TGTGCCAGCAGCCAAGGGACCGATTCGGGGGGCGAGCAGTTCTTC. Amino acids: CASSQGTDSGGEQFF.

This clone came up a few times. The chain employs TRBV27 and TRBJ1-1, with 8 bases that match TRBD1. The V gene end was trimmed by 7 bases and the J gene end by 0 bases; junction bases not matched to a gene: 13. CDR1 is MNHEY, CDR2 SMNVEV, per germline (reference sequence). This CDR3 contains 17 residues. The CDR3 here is CASTTRGQGAMNTEAFF. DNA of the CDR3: TGTGCCAGCACAACCCGGGGGCAGGGGGCGATGAACACTGAAGCTTTCTTT.

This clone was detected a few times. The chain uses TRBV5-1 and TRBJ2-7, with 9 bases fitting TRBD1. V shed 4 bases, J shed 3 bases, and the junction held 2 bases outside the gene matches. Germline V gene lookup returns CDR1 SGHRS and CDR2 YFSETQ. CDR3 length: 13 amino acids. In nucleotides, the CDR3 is TGCGCCAGCAGCGGGGGACAGGGCTACGAGCAGTACTTC. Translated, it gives CASSGGQGYEQYF. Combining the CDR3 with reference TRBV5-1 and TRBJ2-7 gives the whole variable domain KAGVTQTPRYLIKTRGQQVTLSCSPISGHRSVSWYQQTPGQGLQFLFEYFSETQRNKGNFPGRFSGRQFSNSRSEMNVSTLELGDSALYLCASSGGQGYEQYFGPGTRLTVT.

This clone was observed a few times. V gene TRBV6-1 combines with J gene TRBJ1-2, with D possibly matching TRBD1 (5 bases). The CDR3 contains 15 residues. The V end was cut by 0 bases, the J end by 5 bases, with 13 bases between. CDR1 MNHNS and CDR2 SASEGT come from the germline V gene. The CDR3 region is CASSEARGWIYGYTF. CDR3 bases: TGTGCCAGCAGTGAAGCCCGGGGGTGGATTTATGGCTACACCTTC.

The CDR3 loop is CASSDIPGRGTEAFF. The DNA of the CDR3 is TGTGCCAGCAGTGACATCCCAGGAAGAGGGACTGAAGCTTTCTTT. The chain recombines TRBV6-4 with TRBJ1-1; D unresolved. The germline V and J ends were trimmed by 2 bases and 5 bases, with 15 bases remaining between them. Germline V gene sequence: CDR1 MRHNA, CDR2 SNTAGT. The CDR3 sequence is 15 residues long.

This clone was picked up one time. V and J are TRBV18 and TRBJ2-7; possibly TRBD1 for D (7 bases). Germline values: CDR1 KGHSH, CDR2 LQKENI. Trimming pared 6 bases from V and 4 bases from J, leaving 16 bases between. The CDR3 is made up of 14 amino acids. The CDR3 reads CASSPTSGGYEQYF. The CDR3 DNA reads TGTGCCAGCTCGCCAACTTCAGGGGGGTACGAGCAGTACTTC. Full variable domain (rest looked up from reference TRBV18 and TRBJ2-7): NAGVMQNPRHLVRRRGQEARLRCSPMKGHSHVYWYRQLPEEGLKFMVYLQKENIIDESGMPKERFSAEFPKEGPSILRIQQVVRGDSAAYFCASSPTSGGYEQYFGPGTRLTVT.

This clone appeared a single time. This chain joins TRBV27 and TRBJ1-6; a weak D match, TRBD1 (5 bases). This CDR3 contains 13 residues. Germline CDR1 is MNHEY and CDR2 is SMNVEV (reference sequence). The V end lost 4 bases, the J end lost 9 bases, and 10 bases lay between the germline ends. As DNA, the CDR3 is TGTGCCAGCAGTTACGAAGGGGTTTCACCCCTCCACTTT. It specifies CASSYEGVSPLHF.

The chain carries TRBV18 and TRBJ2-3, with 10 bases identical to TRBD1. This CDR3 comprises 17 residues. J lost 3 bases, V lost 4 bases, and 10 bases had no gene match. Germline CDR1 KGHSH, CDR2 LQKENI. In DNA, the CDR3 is TGTGCCAGCTCACGTACTGACAGGGGGCGAGAGACAGATACGCAGTATTTT. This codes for CASSRTDRGRETDTQYF.

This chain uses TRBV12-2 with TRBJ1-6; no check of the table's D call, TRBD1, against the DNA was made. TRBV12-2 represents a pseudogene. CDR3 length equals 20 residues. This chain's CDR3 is CASRLKPDRSDQAYNSPLHF. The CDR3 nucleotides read TGTGCAAGTCGCTTAAAACCCGACAGAAGCGACCAAGCCTATAATTCACCCCTCCACTTT.

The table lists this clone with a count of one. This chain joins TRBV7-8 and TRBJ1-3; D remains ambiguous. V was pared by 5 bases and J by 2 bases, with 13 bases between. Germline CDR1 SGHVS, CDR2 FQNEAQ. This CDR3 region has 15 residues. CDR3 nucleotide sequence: TGTGCCAGCAGCAAGCCGGGATCGGCTGGAAACACCATATATTTT. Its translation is CASSKPGSAGNTIYF.

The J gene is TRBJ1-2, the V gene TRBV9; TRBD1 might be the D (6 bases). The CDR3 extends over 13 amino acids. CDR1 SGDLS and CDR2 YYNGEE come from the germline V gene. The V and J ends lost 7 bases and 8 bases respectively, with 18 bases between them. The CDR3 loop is CASGSRGAGGYTF. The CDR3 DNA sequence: TGTGCCAGCGGCTCCCGGGGGGCAGGGGGCTACACCTTC.

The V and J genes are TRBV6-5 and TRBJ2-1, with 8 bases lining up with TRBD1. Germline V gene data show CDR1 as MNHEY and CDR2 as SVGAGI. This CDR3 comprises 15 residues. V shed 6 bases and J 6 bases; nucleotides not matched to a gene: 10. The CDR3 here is CASSDPGQVANEQFF. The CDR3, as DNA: TGTGCCAGCAGCGACCCGGGACAGGTCGCCAATGAGCAGTTCTTC.

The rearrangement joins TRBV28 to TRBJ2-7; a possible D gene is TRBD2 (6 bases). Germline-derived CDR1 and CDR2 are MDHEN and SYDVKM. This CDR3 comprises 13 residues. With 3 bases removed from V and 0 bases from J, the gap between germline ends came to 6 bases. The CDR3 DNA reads TGTGCCAGCAGTTTGGGGGGCTCCTACGAGCAGTACTTC. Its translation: CASSLGGSYEQYF.

The CDR3 is CASSSGTSTIGEQYF. The CDR3 DNA sequence: TGTGCCAGCTCATCCGGGACTAGTACGATTGGGGAGCAGTACTTC. The chain combines TRBV18 with TRBJ2-7; 8 bases match TRBD2. This CDR3 has 15 residues. V was pared by 5 bases and J by 7 bases, with 13 bases of the junction left unmatched. The V gene's germline CDR1 is KGHSH and CDR2 LQKENI.

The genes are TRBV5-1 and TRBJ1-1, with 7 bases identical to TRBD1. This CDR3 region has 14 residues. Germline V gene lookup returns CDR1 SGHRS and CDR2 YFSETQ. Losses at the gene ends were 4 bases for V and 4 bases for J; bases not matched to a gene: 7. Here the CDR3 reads CASSPWDSATEAFF. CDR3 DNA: TGCGCCAGCAGCCCCTGGGACAGCGCCACTGAAGCTTTCTTT.

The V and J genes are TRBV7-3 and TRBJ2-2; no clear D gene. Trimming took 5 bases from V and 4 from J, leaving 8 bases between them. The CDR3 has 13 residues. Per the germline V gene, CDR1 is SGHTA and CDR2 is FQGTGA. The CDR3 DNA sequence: TGTGCCAGCAGCCGCTCAGTCACCGGGGAGCTGTTTTTT. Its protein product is CASSRSVTGELFF.

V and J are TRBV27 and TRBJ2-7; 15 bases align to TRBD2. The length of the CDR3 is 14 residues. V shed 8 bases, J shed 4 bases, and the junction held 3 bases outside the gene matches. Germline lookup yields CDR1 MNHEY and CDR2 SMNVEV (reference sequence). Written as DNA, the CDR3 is TGTGCCAGCGGACTAGCGGGGGGGGGTTACGAGCAGTACTTC. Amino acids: CASGLAGGGYEQYF.

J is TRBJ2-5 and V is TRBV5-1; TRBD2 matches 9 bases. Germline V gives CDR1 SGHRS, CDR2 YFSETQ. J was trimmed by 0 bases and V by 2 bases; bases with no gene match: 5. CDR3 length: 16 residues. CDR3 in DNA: TGCGCCAGCAGCTTTGGGGCTAGCGGGAACCAAGAGACCCAGTACTTC. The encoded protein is CASSFGASGNQETQYF.

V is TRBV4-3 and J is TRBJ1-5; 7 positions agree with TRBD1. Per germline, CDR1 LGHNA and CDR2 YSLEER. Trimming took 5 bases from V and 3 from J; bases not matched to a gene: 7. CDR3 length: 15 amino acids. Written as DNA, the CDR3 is TGCGCCAGCAGCAAGAGACAGGGCGACAATCAGCCCCAGCATTTT. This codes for CASSKRQGDNQPQHF.

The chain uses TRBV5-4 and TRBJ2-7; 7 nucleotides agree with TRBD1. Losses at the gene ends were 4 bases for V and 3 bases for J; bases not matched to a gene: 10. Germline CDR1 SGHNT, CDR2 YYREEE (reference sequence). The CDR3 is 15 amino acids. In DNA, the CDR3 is TGTGCCAGCAGCGAAGGGACAGTTGACCTCTACGAGCAGTACTTC. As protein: CASSEGTVDLYEQYF.

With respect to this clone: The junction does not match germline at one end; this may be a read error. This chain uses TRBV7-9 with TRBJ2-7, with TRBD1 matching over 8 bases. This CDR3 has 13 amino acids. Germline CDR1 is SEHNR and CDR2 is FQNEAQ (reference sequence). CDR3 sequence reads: CSSSSPTGVEQYF. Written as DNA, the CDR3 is TGTTCCAGCAGCTCCCCGACAGGGGTCGAGCAGTACTTC.